This TCR beta chain originates from a study of molecular identifiers for immune sequencing clone quantification. Study observations and caveats: In naive cells, clones above 20 RNA copies held under 1% of molecules, whereas in effector cells they held over 98%.

This clonotype was seen a handful of times. The target antigen is unknown. TCRdb reprocessed the PCR reads via MiXCR and lists one record per CDR3 protein. The table has about 640,000 distinct CDR3 sequences, about 20% seen once; the top ten hold 0.85%. V gave up 3 bases and J gave up 3 bases, with 12 bases separating them. This CDR3 spans 14 amino acids. Germline CDR1 and CDR2: SGHDT and YYEEEE. In the sort, naive CD8 T cells were defined as CD8+CD4-CCR7+CD45RA+. This receptor was taken from a human donor in good health. Some libraries in this study had Jurkat cell RNA spiked in. V gene TRBV5-6 combines with J gene TRBJ1-1; tentative D call: TRBD1 (6 bases). Specimen: naive CD8+ T cells from blood, with Jurkat cell RNA spiked in. As to subset: FACS-sorted CD8+CD4-CCR7+CD45RA+ naive T cells. The CDR3 region is CASSSGGGHTEAFF. CDR3 coding DNA: TGTGCCAGCAGCTCTGGCGGGGGGCACACTGAAGCTTTCTTT.